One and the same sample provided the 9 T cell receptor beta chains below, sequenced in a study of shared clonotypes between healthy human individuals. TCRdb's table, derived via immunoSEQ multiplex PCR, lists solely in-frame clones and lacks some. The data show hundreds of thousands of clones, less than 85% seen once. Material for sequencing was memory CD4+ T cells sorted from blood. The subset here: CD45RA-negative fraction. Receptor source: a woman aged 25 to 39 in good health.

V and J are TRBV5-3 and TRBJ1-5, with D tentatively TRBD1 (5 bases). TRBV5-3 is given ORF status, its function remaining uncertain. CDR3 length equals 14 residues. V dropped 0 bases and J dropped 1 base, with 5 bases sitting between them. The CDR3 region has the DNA TGTGCCAGAAGCTTGGGGGGGAGCAATCAGCCCCAGCATTTT. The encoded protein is CARSLGGSNQPQHF.

The CDR3 spells CASSTGGGGYTF. DNA for the CDR3: TGTGCCAGCAGTACAGGGGGCGGCGGCTACACCTTC. The rearrangement uses TRBV5-4 and TRBJ1-2, with 9 bases aligning to TRBD1. Germline V CDR1 and CDR2: SGHNT, YYREEE (reference sequence). This CDR3 spans 12 amino acids. V lost 5 bases, J lost 8 bases, and 4 bases stayed unmatched.

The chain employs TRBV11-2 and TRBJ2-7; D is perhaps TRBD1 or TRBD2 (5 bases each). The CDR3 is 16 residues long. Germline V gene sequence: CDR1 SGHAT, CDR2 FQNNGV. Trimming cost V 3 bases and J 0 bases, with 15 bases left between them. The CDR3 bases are TGTGCCAGCAGCTTCACCTGGGACGAGAGCTCCTACGAGCAGTACTTC. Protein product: CASSFTWDESSYEQYF.

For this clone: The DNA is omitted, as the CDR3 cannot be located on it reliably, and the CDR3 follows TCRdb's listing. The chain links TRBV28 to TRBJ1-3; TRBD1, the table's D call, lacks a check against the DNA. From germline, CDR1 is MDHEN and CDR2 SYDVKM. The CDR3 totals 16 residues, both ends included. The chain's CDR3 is CASSSSGQGTGNTIYF.

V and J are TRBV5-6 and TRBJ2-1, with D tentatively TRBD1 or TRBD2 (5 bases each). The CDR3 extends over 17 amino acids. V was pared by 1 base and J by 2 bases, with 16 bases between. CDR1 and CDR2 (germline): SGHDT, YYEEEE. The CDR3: CASSLPGTRVAYNEQFF. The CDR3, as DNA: TGTGCCAGCAGCTTGCCCGGGACGCGCGTGGCCTACAATGAGCAGTTCTTC.

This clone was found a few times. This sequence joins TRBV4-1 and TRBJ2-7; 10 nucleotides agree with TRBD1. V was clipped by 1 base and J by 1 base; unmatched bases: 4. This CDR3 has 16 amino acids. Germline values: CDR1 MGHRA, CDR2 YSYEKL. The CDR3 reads CASSQVWTGGSYEQYF. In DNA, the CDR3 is TGCGCCAGCAGCCAAGTCTGGACAGGGGGATCCTACGAGCAGTACTTC.

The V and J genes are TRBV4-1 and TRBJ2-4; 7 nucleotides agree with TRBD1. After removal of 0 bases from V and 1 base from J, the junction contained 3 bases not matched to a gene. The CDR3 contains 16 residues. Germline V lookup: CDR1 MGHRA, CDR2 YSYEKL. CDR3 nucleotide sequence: TGCGCCAGCAGCCAAGAGGGACAGTTCGCCAAAAACATTCAGTACTTC. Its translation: CASSQEGQFAKNIQYF.

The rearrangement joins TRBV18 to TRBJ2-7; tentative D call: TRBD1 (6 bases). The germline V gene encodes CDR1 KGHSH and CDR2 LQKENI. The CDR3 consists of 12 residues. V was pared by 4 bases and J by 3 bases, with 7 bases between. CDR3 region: CASSRTDYEQYF. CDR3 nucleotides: TGTGCCAGCTCACGGACAGACTACGAGCAGTACTTC.

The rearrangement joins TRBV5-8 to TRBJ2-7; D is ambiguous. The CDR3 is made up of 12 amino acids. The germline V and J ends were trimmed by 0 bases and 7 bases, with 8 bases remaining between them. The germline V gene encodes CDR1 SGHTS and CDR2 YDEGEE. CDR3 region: CASSLVGIEQYF. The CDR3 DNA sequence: TGTGCCAGCAGCTTGGTGGGGATAGAGCAGTACTTC.